This is a list of T cell receptor beta chains from one sample in a study of cytomegalovirus exposure and HLA in healthy donors. The table came from immunoSEQ multiplex PCR; TCRdb's copy has only in-frame clones and leaves some out. Among around 150,000 clones, approximately 80% were seen once, and the ten largest hold about 2.4%. Material: PBMCs. The receptors were sampled from a man aged 45-65 years in good health and CMV-seronegative. CDR3s include the opening cysteine and the closing phenylalanine or tryptophan. The size field is filled for only some rows; it gives once, few, many or a size class.

>TRBV5-1|NA
CASSLAGTEVQNIQYF
>TRBV2|NA
CASSAVVVDQPQHF
>TRBV10-1|NA
CASNGQPNEQFF
>TRBV4-1|NA
CASSLDRNSGNTIYF
>TRBV7-9|NA
CASSLAGGPQPQHF
>TRBV18|NA
CASSPGTGTDTQYF
>TRBV2|NA
CASISSKGERIYGYTF
>TRBV18|NA
CASSPLRTAQETQYF
>TRBV5-1|NA
CASSWGTGGAEQYF
>TRBV5-4|few
CASSADRVSPLHF
>TRBV18|NA
CASSPPGFPYGYTF
>TRBV4-1|few
CASSQVQGASGELFF
>TRBV19|NA
CASSRGQNTEAFF
>TRBV7-9|NA
CASSSGQGETRNQPQHF
>TRBV6-1|NA
CASVRVLNEKLFF
>TRBV5-1|NA
CASSLGSGTSRAQYF
>TRBV29-1|NA
CSVAQGFNYEQYF
>TRBV6-1|NA
CASSEAGETQYF
>TRBV30|NA
CAWSVVPGGADGYTF
>TRBV30|few
CAWRTRGLGNTIYF
>TRBV6-1|few
CASRETGEQQYF
>TRBV5-1|NA
CASSQDRVGELFF
>TRBV6-1|NA
CASSEDQGDNYGYTF
>TRBV5-1|NA
CASRRGPYNEQFF